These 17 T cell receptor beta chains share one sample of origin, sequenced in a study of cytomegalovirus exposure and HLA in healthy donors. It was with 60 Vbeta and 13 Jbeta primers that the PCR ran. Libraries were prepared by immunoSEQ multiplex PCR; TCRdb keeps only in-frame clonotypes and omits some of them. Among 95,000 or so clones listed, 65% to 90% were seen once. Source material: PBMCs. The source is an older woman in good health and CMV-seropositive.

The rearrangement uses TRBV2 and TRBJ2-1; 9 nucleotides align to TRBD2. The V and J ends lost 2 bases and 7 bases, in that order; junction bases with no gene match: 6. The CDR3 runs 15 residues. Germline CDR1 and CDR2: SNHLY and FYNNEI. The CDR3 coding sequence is TGTGCCAGCAGTGAATTTAGCGGGAGAATAAATGAGCAGTTCTTC. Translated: CASSEFSGRINEQFF.

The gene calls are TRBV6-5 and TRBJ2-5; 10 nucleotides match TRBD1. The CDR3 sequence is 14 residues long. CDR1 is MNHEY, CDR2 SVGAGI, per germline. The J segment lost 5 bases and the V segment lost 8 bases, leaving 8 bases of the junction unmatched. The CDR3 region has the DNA TGTGCCAGCGGAGAGACAGGGGGCAGTGAGACCCAGTACTTC. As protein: CASGETGGSETQYF.

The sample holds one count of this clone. CDR3 nucleotide sequence: TGCGCCAGCAGCCAAGATCCCCGACACAGTAGGCCTAGCGATTACAATGAGCAGTTCTTC. This encodes CASSQDPRHSRPSDYNEQFF. The rearrangement uses TRBV4-1 and TRBJ2-1, with D perhaps matching TRBD2 (6 bases). Trimming stripped 0 bases from V and 4 bases from J, with 25 bases between. The length of the CDR3 is 20 residues. Germline loops: CDR1 MGHRA, CDR2 YSYEKL.

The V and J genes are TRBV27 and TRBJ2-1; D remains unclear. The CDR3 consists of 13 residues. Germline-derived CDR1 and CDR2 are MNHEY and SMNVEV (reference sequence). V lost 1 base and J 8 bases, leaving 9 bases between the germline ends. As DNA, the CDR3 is TGTGCCAGCAGTTTATATCGTACTGATGAGCAGTTCTTC. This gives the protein CASSLYRTDEQFF.

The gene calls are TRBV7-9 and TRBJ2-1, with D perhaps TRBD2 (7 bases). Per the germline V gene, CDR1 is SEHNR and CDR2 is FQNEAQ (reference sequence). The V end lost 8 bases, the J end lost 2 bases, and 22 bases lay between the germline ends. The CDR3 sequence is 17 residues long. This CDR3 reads CASSGGTWTVTYNEQFF. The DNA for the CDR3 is TGTGCCAGCTCGGGAGGAACTTGGACAGTTACCTACAATGAGCAGTTCTTC.

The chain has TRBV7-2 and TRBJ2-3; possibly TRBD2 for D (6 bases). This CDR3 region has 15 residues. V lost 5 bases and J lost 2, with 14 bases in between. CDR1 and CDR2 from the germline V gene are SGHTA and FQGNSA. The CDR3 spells CASSVGGVYTDTQYF. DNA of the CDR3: TGTGCCAGCAGCGTTGGAGGGGTTTACACAGATACGCAGTATTTT.

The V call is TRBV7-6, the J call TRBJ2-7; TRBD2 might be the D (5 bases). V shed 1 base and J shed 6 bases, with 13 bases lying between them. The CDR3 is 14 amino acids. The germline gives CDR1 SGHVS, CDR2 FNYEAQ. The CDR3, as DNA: TGTGCCAGCAGCTTAGGTCACACCGGAGGCGAGCAGTACTTC. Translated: CASSLGHTGGEQYF.

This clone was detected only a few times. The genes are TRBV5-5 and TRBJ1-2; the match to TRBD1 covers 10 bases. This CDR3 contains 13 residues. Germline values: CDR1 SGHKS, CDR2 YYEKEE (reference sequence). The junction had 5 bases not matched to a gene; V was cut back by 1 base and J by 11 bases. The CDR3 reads CASSLFGTGEYTF. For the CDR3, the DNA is TGTGCCAGCAGCTTGTTTGGGACAGGGGAGTACACCTTC.

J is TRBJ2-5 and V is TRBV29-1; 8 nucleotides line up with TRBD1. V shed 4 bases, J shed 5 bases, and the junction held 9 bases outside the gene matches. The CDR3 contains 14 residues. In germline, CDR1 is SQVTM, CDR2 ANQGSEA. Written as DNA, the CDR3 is TGCAGCGTTGGGAGGACAGGGCAGGGGGAGACCCAGTACTTC. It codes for CSVGRTGQGETQYF. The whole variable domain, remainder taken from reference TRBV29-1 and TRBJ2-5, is SAVISQKPSRDICQRGTSLTIQCQVDSQVTMMFWYRQQPGQSLTLIATANQGSEATYESGFVIDKFPISRPNLTFSTLTVSNMSPEDSSIYLCSVGRTGQGETQYFGPGTRLLVL.

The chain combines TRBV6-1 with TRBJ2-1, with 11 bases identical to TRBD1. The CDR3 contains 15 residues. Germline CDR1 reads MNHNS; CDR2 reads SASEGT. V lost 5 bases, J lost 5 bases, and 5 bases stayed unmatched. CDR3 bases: TGTGCCAGCAGTTCGGACAGGGGGCGCAACAATGAGCAGTTCTTC. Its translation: CASSSDRGRNNEQFF.

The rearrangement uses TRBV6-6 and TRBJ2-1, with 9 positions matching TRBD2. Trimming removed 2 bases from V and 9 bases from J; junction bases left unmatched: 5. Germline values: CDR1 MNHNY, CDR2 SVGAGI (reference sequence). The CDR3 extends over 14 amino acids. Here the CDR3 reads CASSYAGLAPEQFF. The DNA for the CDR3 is TGTGCCAGCAGTTACGCAGGACTAGCGCCTGAGCAGTTCTTC.

The CDR3 DNA reads TGTGCCAGCAGTGTCTCCCGACAGGGGGTATCTGGCTACACCTTC. This encodes CASSVSRQGVSGYTF. J is TRBJ1-2 and V is TRBV27; 9 bases are a match to TRBD1. CDR1 and CDR2 (germline): MNHEY, SMNVEV (reference sequence). This CDR3 contains 15 residues. V shed 5 bases and J 7 bases; nucleotides not matched to a gene: 11.

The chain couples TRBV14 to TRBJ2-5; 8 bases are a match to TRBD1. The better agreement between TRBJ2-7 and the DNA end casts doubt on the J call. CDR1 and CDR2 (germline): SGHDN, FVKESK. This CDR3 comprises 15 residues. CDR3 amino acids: CASSQSGTGSYEQYF. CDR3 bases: TGTGCCAGCAGCCAATCCGGGACAGGCTCTTACGAGCAGTACTTC.

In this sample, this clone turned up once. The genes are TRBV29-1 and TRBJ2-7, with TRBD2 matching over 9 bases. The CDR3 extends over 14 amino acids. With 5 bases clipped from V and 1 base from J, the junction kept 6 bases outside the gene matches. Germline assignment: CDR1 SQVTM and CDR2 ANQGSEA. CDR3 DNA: TGCAGCGTTAAGGGGCTAGCGGGATCCTACGAGCAGTACTTC. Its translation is CSVKGLAGSYEQYF.

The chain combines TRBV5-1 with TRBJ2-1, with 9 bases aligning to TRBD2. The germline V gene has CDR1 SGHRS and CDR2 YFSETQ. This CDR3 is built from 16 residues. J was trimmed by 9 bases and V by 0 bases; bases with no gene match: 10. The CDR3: CASSLDSNSGSGEQFF. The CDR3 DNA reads TGCGCCAGCAGCTTGGATTCTAATAGCGGGAGCGGTGAGCAGTTCTTC.

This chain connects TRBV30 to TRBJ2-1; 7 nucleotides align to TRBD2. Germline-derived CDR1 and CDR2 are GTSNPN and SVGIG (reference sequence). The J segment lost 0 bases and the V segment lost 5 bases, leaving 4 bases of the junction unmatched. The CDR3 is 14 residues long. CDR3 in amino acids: CAWQGGSSYNEQFF. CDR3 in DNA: TGTGCCTGGCAAGGCGGGAGCTCCTACAATGAGCAGTTCTTC.

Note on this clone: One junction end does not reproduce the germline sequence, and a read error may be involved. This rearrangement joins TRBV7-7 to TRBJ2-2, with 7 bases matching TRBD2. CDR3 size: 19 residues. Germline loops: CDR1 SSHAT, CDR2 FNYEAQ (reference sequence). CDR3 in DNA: TGTGCTAGCAGCTTACCGTTAGCGGAGTGGGAGGGGAGCACCGGGGAGCTGTTTTTT. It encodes CASSLPLAEWEGSTGELFF.